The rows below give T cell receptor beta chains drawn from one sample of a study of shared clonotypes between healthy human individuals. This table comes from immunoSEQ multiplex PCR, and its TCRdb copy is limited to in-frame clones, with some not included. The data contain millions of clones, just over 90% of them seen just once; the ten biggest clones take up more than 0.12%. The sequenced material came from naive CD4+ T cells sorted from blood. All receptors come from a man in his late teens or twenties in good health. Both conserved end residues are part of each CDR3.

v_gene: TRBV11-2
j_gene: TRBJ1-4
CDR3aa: CASSLLGQGEKLFF

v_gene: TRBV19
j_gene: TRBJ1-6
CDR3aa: CASSIHQQGGNSPLHF

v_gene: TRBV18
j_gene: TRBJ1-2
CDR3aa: CASSVGHSNYGYTF

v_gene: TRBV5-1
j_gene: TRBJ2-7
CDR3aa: CASSLQGPHEQYF

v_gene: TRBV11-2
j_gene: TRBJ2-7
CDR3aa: CASSLGTVSYEQYF

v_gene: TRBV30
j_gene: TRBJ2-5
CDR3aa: CAWSGRLGTQYF

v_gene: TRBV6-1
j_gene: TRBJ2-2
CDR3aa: CASSEKRGAGPLMNTGELFF

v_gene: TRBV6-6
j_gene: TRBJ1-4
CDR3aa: CASSGTDATNEKLFF

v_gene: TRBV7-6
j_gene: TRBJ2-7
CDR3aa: CASSLGGQGLGEQYF

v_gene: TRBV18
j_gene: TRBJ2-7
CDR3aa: CASSPLQTANEQYF

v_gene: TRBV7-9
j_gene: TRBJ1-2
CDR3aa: CASPSKGGNYGYTF

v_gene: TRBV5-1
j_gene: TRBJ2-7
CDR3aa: CASSWGRIGEGEQYF

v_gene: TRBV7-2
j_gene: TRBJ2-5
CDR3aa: CASSLGRVETQYF

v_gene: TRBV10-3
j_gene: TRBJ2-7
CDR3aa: CAIGGGSYEQYF

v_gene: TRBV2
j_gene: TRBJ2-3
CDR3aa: CASTRGSGADTQYF

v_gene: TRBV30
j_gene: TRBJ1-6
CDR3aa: CAWSAANEWLSNSPLHF

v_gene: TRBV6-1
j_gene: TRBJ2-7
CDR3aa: CASSERFGSYEQYF

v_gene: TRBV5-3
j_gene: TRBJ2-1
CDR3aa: CARSQWTGGNEQFF

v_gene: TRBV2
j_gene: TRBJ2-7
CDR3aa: CASNLGLAGGTEQYF

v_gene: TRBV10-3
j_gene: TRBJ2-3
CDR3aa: CAISADPGTAVDTQYF

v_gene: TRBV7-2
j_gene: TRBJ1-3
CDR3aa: CASSLNPGIAGNTIYF

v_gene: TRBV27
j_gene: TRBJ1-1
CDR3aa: CASSGPFYTEAFF

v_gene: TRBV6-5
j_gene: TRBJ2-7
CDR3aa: CASSYGAGGDSYEQYF

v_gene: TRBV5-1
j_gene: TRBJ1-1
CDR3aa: CASSLFGYNTEAFF

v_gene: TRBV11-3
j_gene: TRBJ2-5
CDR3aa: CASSLGPTAGEETQYF

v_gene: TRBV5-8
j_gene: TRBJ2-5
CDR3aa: CASPLGRRQETQYF

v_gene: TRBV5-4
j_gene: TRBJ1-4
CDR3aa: CASSKAGTTNEKLFF

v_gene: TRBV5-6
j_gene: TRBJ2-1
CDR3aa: CASSLPAGKVYNEQFF

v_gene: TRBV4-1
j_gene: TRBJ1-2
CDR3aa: CASTAQRGPNYGYTF

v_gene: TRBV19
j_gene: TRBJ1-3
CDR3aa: CASSKTTSGNTIYF

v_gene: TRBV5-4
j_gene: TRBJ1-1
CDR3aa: CASSWGQGTEAFF

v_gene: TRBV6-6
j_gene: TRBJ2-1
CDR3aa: CASSYLLGSSYNEQFF

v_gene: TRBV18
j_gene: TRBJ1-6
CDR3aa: CASSPLPTNSPLHF

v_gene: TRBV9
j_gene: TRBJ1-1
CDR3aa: CASSVGSSQGNTEAFF

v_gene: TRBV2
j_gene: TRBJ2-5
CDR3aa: CASSGQGKGEATQYF

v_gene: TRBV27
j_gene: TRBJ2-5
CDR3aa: CASSLSWASGQETQYF

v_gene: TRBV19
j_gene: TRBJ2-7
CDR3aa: CATTRETGEQYF

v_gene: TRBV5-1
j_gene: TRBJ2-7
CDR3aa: CASSYGTSGSPYEQYF

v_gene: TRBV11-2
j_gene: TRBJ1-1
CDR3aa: CASSSGQGETEAFF

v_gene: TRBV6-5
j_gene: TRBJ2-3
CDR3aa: CASSYGRVSTDTQYF

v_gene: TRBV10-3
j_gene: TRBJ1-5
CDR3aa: CATKNRDQPQHF

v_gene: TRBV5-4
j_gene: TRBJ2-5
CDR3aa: CASSLLIAAEIQETQYF

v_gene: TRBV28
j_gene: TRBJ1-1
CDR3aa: CASSASNTEAFF

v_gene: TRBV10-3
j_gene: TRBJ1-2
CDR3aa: CAISDFRGGYTF

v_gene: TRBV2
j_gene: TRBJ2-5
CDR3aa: CASTPGLAGRETQYF

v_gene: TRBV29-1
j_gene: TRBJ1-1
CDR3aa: CSVERGVKGTEAFF

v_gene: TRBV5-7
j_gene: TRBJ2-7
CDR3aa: CASMTSQHEQYF

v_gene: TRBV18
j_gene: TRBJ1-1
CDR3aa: CASSPTTGNTEAFF

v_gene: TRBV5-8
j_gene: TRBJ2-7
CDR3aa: CASSFGQGGVEQYF

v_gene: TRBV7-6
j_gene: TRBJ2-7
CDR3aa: CASSLRTGAVYEQYF

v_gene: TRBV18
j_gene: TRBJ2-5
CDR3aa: CASSPGRLETQYF

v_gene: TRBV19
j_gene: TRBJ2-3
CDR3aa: CASSPGAVDTQYF

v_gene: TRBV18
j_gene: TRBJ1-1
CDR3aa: CASSPPWSTEAFF